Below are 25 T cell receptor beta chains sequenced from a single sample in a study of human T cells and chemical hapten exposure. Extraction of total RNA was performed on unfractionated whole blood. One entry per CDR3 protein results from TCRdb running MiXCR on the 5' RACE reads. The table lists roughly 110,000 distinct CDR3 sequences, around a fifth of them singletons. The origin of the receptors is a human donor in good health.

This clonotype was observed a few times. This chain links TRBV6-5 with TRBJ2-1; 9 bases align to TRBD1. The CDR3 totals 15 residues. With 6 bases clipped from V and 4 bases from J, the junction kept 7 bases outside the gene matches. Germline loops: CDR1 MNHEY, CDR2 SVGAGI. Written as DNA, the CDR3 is TGTGCCAGCAGGCCTCCGGGACAGGGTTACAATGAGCAGTTCTTC. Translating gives CASRPPGQGYNEQFF.

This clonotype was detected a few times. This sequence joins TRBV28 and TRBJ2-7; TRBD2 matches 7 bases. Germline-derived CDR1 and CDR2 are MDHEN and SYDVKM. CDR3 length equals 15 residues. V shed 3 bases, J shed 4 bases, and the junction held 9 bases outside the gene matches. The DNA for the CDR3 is TGTGCCAGCAGTTTTCGGGACGGGAGGATGTACGAGCAGTACTTC. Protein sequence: CASSFRDGRMYEQYF. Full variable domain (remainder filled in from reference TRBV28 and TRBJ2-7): DVKVTQSSRYLVKRTGEKVFLECVQDMDHENMFWYRQDPGLGLRLIYFSYDVKMKEKGDIPEGYSVSREKKERFSLILESASTNQTSMYLCASSFRDGRMYEQYFGPGTRLTVT.

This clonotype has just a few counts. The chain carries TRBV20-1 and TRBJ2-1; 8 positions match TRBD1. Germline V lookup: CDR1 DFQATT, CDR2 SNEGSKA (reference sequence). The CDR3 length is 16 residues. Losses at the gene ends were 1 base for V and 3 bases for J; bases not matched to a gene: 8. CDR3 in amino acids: CSARAPGGWDYNEQFF. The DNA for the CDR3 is TGCAGTGCTAGAGCCCCAGGGGGCTGGGACTACAATGAGCAGTTCTTC.

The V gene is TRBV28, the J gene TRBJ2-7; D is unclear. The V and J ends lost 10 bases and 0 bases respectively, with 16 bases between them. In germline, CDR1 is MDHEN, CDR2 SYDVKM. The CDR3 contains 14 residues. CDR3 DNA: TGTGCCACTTCGGAGTCCGCCGGCTCCTACGAGCAGTACTTC. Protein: CATSESAGSYEQYF.

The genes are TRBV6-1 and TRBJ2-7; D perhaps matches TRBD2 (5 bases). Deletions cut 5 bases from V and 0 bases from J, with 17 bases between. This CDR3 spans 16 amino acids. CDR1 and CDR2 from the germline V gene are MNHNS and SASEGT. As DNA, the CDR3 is TGTGCCAGCAGTCCATGGCTACTAGGTGCCTCCTACGAGCAGTACTTC. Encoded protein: CASSPWLLGASYEQYF.

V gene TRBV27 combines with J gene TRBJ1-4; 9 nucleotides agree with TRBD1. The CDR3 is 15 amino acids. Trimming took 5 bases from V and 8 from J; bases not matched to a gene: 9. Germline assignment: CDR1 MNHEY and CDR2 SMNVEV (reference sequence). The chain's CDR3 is CASSETGTGKEKLFF. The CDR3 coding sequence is TGTGCCAGCAGTGAGACCGGGACAGGGAAGGAAAAACTGTTTTTT.

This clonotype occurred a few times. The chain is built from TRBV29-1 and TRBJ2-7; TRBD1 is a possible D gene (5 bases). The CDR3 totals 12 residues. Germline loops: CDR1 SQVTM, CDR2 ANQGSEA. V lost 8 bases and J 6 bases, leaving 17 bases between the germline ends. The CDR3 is CSTGANRGEQYF. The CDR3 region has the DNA TGCAGCACTGGGGCTAATCGAGGCGAGCAGTACTTC.

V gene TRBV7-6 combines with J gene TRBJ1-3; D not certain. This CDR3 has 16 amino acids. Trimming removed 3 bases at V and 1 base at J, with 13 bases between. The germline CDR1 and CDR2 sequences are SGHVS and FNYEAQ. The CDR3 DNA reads TGTGCCAGCAGCTTTGGGCAGAGGGCTTCTGGAAACACCATATATTTT. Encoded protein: CASSFGQRASGNTIYF.

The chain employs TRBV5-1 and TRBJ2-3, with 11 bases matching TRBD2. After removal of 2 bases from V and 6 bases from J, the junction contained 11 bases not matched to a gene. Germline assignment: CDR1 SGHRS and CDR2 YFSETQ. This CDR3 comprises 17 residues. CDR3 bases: TGCGCCAGCAGCTTACGCGTAGCGGGAGGGCCACGTGATACGCAGTATTTT. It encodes CASSLRVAGGPRDTQYF. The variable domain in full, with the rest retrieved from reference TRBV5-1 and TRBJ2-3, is KAGVTQTPRYLIKTRGQQVTLSCSPISGHRSVSWYQQTPGQGLQFLFEYFSETQRNKGNFPGRFSGRQFSNSRSEMNVSTLELGDSALYLCASSLRVAGGPRDTQYFGPGTRLTVL.

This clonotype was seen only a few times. As DNA, the CDR3 is TGTGCCAGCAGCTCCGGACTGCCCCCCAATTCACCCCTCCACTTT. It specifies CASSSGLPPNSPLHF. The chain carries TRBV5-4 and TRBJ1-6; D is unclear. The CDR3 has 15 amino acids. Germline V gene lookup returns CDR1 SGHNT and CDR2 YYREEE (reference sequence). V lost 3 bases to trimming and J lost 7 bases, with 14 bases between them.

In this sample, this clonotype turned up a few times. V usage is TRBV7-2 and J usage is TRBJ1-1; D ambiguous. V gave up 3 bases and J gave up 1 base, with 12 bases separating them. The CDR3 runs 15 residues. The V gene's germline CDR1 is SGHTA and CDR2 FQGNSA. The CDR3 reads CASSFNSQANTEAFF. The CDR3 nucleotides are TGTGCCAGCAGCTTTAATAGCCAGGCGAACACTGAAGCTTTCTTT. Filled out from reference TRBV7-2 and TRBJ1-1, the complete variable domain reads GAGVSQSPSNKVTEKGKDVELRCDPISGHTALYWYRQSLGQGLEFLIYFQGNSAPDKSGLPSDRFSAERTGGSVSTLTIQRTQQEDSAVYLCASSFNSQANTEAFFGQGTRLTVV.

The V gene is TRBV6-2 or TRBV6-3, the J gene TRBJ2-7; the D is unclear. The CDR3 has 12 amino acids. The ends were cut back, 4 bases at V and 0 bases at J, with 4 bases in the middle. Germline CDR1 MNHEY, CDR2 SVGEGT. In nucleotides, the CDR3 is TGTGCCAGCAGTTCCAGCTCCTACGAGCAGTACTTC. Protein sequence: CASSSSSYEQYF.

The CDR3 loop reads CASSRLLAGLFF. The CDR3 region has the DNA TGTGCCAGCAGCCGCCTTCTAGCGGGACTGTTCTTC. The chain links TRBV3-1 to TRBJ2-1, with 9 positions matching TRBD2. Germline V gene data show CDR1 as LGHDT and CDR2 as YNNKEL (reference sequence). The CDR3 loop spans 12 amino acids. After removal of 4 bases from V and 15 bases from J, the junction contained 7 bases not matched to a gene.

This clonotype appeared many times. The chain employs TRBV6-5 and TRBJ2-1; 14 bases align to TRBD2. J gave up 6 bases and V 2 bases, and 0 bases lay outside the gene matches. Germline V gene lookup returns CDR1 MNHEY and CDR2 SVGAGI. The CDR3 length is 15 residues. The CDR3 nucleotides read TGTGCCAGCAGTTACGGGACTAGCGGGAGCAATGAGCAGTTCTTC. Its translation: CASSYGTSGSNEQFF.

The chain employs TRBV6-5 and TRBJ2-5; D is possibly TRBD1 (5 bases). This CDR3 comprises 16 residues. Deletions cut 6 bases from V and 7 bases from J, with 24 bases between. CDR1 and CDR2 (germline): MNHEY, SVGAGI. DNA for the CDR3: TGTGCCAGCAGCCGACAGCCAGACCCTACAGGCGTGACCCAGTACTTC. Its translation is CASSRQPDPTGVTQYF.

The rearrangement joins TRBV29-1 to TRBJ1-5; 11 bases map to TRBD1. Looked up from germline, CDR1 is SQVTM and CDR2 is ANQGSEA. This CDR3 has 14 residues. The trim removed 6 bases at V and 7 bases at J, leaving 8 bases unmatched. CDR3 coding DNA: TGCAGCGTCATGGACAGGGGGCAGGGGCAGCCCCAGCATTTT. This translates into CSVMDRGQGQPQHF.

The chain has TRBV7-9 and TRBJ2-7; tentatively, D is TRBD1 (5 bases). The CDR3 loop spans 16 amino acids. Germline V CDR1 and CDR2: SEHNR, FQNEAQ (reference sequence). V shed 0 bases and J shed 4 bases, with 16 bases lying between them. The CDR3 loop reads CASSLASSVTEYEQYF. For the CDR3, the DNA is TGTGCCAGCAGCTTAGCCAGCAGCGTGACAGAGTACGAGCAGTACTTC.

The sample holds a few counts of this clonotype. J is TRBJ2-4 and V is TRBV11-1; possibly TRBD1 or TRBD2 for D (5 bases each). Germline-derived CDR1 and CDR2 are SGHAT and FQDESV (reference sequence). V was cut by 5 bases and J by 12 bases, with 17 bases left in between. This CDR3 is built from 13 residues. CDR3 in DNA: TGTGCCAGCAGCCCACGACTGGGGGTGGATCAGTACTTC. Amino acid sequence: CASSPRLGVDQYF.

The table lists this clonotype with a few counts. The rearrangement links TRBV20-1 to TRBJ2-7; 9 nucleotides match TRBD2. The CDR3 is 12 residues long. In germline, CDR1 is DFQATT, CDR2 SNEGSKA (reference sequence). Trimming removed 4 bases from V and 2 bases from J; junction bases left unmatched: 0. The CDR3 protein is CSAIAGAYEQYF. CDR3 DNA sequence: TGCAGTGCTATAGCGGGAGCCTACGAGCAGTACTTC.

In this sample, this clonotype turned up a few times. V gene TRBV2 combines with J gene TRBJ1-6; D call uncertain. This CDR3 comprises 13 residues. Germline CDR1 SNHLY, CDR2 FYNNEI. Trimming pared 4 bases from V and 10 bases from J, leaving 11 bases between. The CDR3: CASSGDRRSPLHF. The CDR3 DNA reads TGTGCCAGCAGTGGGGATCGGAGATCACCCCTCCACTTT.

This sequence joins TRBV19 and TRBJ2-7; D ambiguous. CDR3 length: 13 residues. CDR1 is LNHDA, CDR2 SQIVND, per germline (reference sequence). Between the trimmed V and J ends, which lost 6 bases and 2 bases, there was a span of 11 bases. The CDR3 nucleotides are TGTGCCAGTAGGCTTGGGATTCCCTACGAGCAGTACTTC. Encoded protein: CASRLGIPYEQYF.

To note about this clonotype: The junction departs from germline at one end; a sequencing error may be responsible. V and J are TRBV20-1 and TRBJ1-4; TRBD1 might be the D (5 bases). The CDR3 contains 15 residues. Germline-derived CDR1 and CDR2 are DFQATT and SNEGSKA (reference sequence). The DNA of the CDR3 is TGCAGTGCCAGAGAGGGAGGGACCTCTAATGAAAAACTGTTTTTT. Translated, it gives CSAREGGTSNEKLFF.

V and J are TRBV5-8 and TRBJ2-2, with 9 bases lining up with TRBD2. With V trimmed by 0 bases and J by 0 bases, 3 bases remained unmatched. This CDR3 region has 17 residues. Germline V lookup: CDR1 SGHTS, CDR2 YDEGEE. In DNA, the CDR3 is TGTGCCAGCAGCTTGGGGCTAGCGGGGCCGAACACCGGGGAGCTGTTTTTT. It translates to CASSLGLAGPNTGELFF. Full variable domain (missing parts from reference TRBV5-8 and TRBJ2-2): EAGVTQSPTHLIKTRGQQATLRCSPISGHTSVYWYQQALGLGLQFLLWYDEGEERNRGNFPPRFSGRQFPNYSSELNVNALELEDSALYLCASSLGLAGPNTGELFFGEGSRLTVL.

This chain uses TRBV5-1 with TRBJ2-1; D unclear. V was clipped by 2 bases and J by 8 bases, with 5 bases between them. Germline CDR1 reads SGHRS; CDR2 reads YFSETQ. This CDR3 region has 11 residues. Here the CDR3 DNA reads TGCGCCAGCAGCTTCGAGGATGAGCAGTTCTTC. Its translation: CASSFEDEQFF.

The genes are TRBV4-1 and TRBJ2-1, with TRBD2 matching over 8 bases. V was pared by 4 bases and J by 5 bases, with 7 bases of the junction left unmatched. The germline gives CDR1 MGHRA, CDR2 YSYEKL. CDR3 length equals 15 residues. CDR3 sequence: CASSPPLTSDNEQFF. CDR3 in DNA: TGCGCCAGCAGCCCACCCCTGACTAGCGACAATGAGCAGTTCTTC.